What follows are 8 T cell receptor beta chains derived from one specimen sequenced in a study of T-cell reconstitution after alpha-beta-depleted transplantation in children (dated by TCRdb to between 2015 and 2016). The sample's treatment or condition label, decoded: allogeneic hematopoietic cell transplantation with graft depleted of TCRalphabeta T cells and CD19 B cells. The receptor library was made with PCR. TCRdb records Illumina HiSeq 2500 as the sequencer. TCR libraries were prepared with molecular barcoding, using unique molecular identifiers to normalize TCRbeta repertoire quantification. Through fastp at Q25 and MiXCR, TCRdb rebuilt clones from the public reads, retaining in-frame beta chains. Each entry is one CDR3 protein sequence, shown with its most common DNA and genes. This sample lists about 420,000 distinct CDR3 sequences; roughly 17% were detected once. The top ten hold 25% to 30% of the sample.

The source was PBMCs, mostly from graft donor cells, collected 360 days after TCRalphabeta/CD19-depleted stem cell transplant. These TCRs come from a boy under three years old who had a stem cell transplant for Wiskott-Aldrich syndrome, so the T cells may come from the graft donor.

This chain links TRBV12-3 or TRBV12-4 with TRBJ1-5; the D gene is possibly TRBD1 (6 bases). Deletions cut 3 bases from V and 3 bases from J, with 12 bases between. This CDR3 has 15 residues. CDR3 in DNA: TGTGCCAGCAGTTTGGGGGGGCCACTCAATCAGCCCCAGCATTTT. It specifies CASSLGGPLNQPQHF.

The chain links TRBV4-2 to TRBJ1-4; tentative D call: TRBD1 (5 bases). CDR1 is LGHNA and CDR2 is YNFKEQ in the germline V gene. V gave up 5 bases and J gave up 6 bases, with 16 bases separating them. CDR3 length: 15 amino acids. CDR3 nucleotide sequence: TGTGCCAGCAGCGACACGGACTTGGGGGATGAAAAACTGTTTTTT. It is translated as CASSDTDLGDEKLFF.

Details on this clonotype: The junction and the germline gene differ at one end; a read error may be behind it. The genes are TRBV4-3 and TRBJ2-1, with a possible D match to TRBD2 (6 bases). The CDR3 is 13 amino acids. Germline-derived CDR1 and CDR2 are LGHNA and YSLEER. The CDR3 DNA sequence: TGCGCCAGCAGTCAAGACGGGGGAAATGAGCAGTTCTTC. Amino acid sequence: CASSQDGGNEQFF.

V is TRBV18 and J is TRBJ1-5, with D perhaps matching TRBD1 (5 bases). The CDR3 loop spans 13 amino acids. V shed 0 bases and J shed 9 bases, with 9 bases lying between them. Germline assignment: CDR1 KGHSH and CDR2 LQKENI. The CDR3, as DNA: TGTGCCAGCTCACCACCCCCAGGGTTGCCCCAGCATTTT. Protein: CASSPPPGLPQHF.

This chain links TRBV20-1 with TRBJ1-5; 11 bases map to TRBD1. Looked up from germline, CDR1 is DFQATT and CDR2 is SNEGSKA (reference sequence). Trimming at V came to 2 bases and at J to 3 bases, leaving 6 bases not matched to a gene. The CDR3 has 16 residues. In nucleotides, the CDR3 is TGCAGTGCTAGACTAGGACAGGGGGCCCTCAATCAGCCCCAGCATTTT. Translation: CSARLGQGALNQPQHF.

The chain recombines TRBV6-1 with TRBJ2-7; weak D call: TRBD2 (7 bases). The CDR3 length is 16 residues. Trimming removed 6 bases from V and 6 bases from J, with 24 bases in between. Germline loops: CDR1 MNHNS, CDR2 SASEGT. CDR3 sequence (DNA): TGTGCCAGCAGATCCCCAGGGGCGGGAGATCTTGGCGAGCAGTACTTC. This translates into CASRSPGAGDLGEQYF.

The rearrangement links TRBV29-1 to TRBJ2-3; 7 nucleotides match TRBD1. V shed 2 bases, J shed 3 bases, and the junction held 11 bases outside the gene matches. Germline V lookup: CDR1 SQVTM, CDR2 ANQGSEA. The CDR3 is 16 amino acids. CDR3 nucleotides: TGCAGCGTTGAACCTCGACAGGGCGGAAGGACAGATACGCAGTATTTT. This encodes CSVEPRQGGRTDTQYF.

This clonotype was detected many times. The chain combines TRBV7-2 with TRBJ2-4, with D perhaps matching TRBD1 (5 bases). The length of the CDR3 is 14 residues. Germline CDR1 and CDR2: SGHTA and FQGNSA. The V end was cut by 3 bases, the J end by 1 base, with 7 bases between. The CDR3 here is CASSFQGAKNIQYF. CDR3 DNA: TGTGCCAGCAGCTTTCAGGGTGCCAAAAACATTCAGTACTTC.